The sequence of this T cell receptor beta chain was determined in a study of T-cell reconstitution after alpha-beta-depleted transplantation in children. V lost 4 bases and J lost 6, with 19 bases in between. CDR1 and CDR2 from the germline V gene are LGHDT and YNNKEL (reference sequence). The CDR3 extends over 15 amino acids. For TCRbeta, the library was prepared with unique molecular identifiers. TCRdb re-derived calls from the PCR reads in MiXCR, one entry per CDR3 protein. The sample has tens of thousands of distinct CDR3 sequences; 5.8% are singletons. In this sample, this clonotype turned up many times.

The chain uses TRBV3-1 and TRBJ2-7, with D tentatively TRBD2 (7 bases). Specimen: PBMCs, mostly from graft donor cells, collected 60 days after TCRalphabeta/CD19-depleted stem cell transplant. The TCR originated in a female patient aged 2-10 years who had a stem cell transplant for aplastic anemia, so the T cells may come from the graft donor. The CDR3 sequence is CASSRLFRGGREQYF. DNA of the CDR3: TGTGCCAGCAGCCGACTATTCAGGGGAGGGCGCGAGCAGTACTTC.